What follows is one TCR beta chain and its context. Its antigen is still unknown. No base quality information exists; no much larger clone differs at one position. For deep sequencing, each PBMC sample was run in six replicates, with libraries mostly built from approximately 0.45 ug of input genomic DNA. TCRbeta libraries were prepared with the immunoSEQ hsTCRbeta kit according to the manufacturer's instructions. The completed libraries were mixed into a single pool at 3 nM, then sequenced with an Illumina NovaSeq 6000 S4 flow cell. Processing in the source paper ran as follows. The immunoSEQ Analyzer handled quality control and preprocessing of the raw data. The analysis was limited to productive rearrangements, and each clonotype was defined by a unique CDR3 amino acid sequence. Repertoire clonality was estimated as the Gini-Simpson index, which was calculated using the R package tcR. Student's t test was used to compare Gini indices, and Pearson correlation was used to assess associations with tumor size change. Not all clones reach the TCRdb copy of this immuneACCESS table, which keeps in-frame sequences only. Checked studies attribute under half of the gap to unresolved V genes and leave the rest unexplained. The V and J calls and clone size come from that table; D and trimming were worked out from the DNA. The sample table lists 72,000 or so clones, approximately 87% of them with a count of one. Around 3% of the sample lies in the top ten.

The CDR3 starts with the cysteine, ends with the phenylalanine, and has 16 residues. Only the CDR3 DNA is retained, 48 bases long and in frame from the first base. In the paper's terms, the time point label means: after neoadjuvant nivolumab, at surgical resection. The patients had newly diagnosed stage II-IVA oral cavity squamous cell carcinoma and had not received any prior systemic or radiation treatment. Everyone in the cohort had locally advanced, HPV-negative oral cavity squamous cell carcinoma. Peripheral blood mononuclear cells were analyzed directly, without maintenance or expansion in culture. The samples were obtained from a longitudinal correlative study of a single-arm phase II trial testing neoadjuvant nivolumab in oral cavity squamous cell carcinoma. Subject-matched pre- and post-treatment PBMCs and tumors from three responders and three non-responders underwent genomic DNA-based TCRbeta sequencing. Peripheral blood mononuclear cells were collected before nivolumab treatment and again after treatment, at the time of surgery. Genomic DNA was isolated from PBMCs using the Maxwell RSC DNA from Cells kit.

This specimen belongs to a study of neoadjuvant anti-PD-1 for oral cavity cancer (dated by TCRdb to about 2021). Regarding the study in general: Three to four biweekly doses of nivolumab at 3 mg/kg were mostly administered to patients before curative-intent surgical resection. For patients who did not progress, a fourth nivolumab dose was given around day 43, followed by definitive surgical resection on days 50-56. Responders were defined as patients with complete response, partial response or stable disease by RECIST 1.1; non-responders were defined as patients with progression. The parent correlative cohort included over nine patients, with an approximately 35% response rate.

The study at large found these results: After neoadjuvant nivolumab, significantly higher T cell clonality (Gini index) was found within PBMCs in non-responders than in responders. Only a few patients per response group were included in the TCR analyses, and the authors called for validation in larger cohorts. Higher pretreatment blood Treg/Th17 ratios correlated with higher pretreatment blood TCRbeta clonality and lower post-treatment tumor TCRbeta clonality.

Here the chain combines TRBV12-2 and TRBJ1-2; the D call TRBD1 from the table was never checked on the DNA. TRBV12-2 is given as a pseudogene. Material: PBMCs, obtained after nivolumab (anti-PD-1) treatment. The receptor was isolated from a person aged 35-80 years with oral cavity squamous cell carcinoma. The base sequence is TGTGCAAGTCGCACTTTCGGGACACGAAAGACCTATGGCTACACCTTC. This yields the protein CASRTFGTRKTYGYTF.